Presented here are 4 T cell receptor beta chains from one specimen sequenced in a study of blood T cell repertoires in COVID-19. TCRdb's copy holds only in-frame clones and misses some; the assay was immunoSEQ multiplex PCR. The data hold 250,000 to 300,000 clones, with less than 90% observed a single time. What was sequenced was peripheral blood. Receptors originate from a woman aged 30 to 39 with COVID-19, enrolled during active disease.

The V gene is TRBV5-6, the J gene TRBJ1-2; 10 positions match TRBD1. After removal of 0 bases from V and 8 bases from J, the junction contained 7 bases not matched to a gene. This CDR3 comprises 15 residues. Germline CDR1 and CDR2: SGHDT and YYEEEE. The CDR3 reads CASSLVRDRGEGYTF. CDR3 in DNA: TGTGCCAGCAGCTTGGTTCGGGACAGGGGAGAGGGCTACACCTTC.

The CDR3 sequence is CSVDGGGTQETQYF. The CDR3 DNA sequence: TGCAGCGTTGACGGCGGGGGAACACAAGAGACCCAGTACTTC. V is TRBV29-1 and J is TRBJ2-5, with TRBD2 matching 7 bases. CDR1 is SQVTM and CDR2 is ANQGSEA in the germline V gene. CDR3 length equals 14 residues. The ends lost 3 bases at V and 2 bases at J; junction bases unmatched: 6.

This rearrangement joins TRBV6-5 to TRBJ2-1, with 10 bases lining up with TRBD2. CDR3 size: 15 residues. V shed 6 bases and J 7 bases; nucleotides not matched to a gene: 9. Germline CDR1 and CDR2: MNHEY and SVGAGI. CDR3 sequence: CASSPAGGRRNEQFF. The DNA for the CDR3 is TGTGCCAGCAGCCCAGCGGGGGGGCGTCGAAATGAGCAGTTCTTC.

The chain couples TRBV5-1 to TRBJ2-6, with 10 bases matching TRBD2. The germline V gene has CDR1 SGHRS and CDR2 YFSETQ. The CDR3 covers 17 residues. The J segment lost 3 bases and the V segment lost 0 bases, leaving 3 bases of the junction unmatched. CDR3 sequence: CASSLVLAGGGANVLTF. CDR3 bases: TGCGCCAGCAGCTTGGTGTTAGCGGGAGGTGGGGCCAACGTCCTGACTTTC.